This T cell receptor (beta chain) was profiled in a study of shared clonotypes between healthy human individuals. Regarding the study as a whole: Some naive CD4 clonotypes, 4.5% to 5.5%, turned up in common across a handful of donors.

This table comes from immunoSEQ multiplex PCR, and its TCRdb copy is limited to in-frame clones, with some not included. The sample consists of under 600,000 clones, approximately 94% of them appearing once. Trimming cost V 5 bases and J 2 bases; bases outside gene matches: 11. The CDR3 consists of 18 residues. In germline, CDR1 is SGHAT, CDR2 FQNNGV. Remarks on this clone: Antigen unknown.

The sequencing input was naive CD4+ T cells sorted from blood. Subset defined: CD45RA+ positively selected. The receptor's source is a woman between 25 and 40 years old in good health. The chain is built from TRBV11-2 and TRBJ2-3; 12 positions match TRBD1. The CDR3, as DNA: TGTGCCAGCAGCCGAAAGTTGGGGACAGGGGGCTCCACAGATACGCAGTATTTT. Amino acid sequence: CASSRKLGTGGSTDTQYF.